What follows are 19 T cell receptor beta chains derived from one specimen sequenced in a study of blood T cells in healthy people across ages. Through a sample-barcoded 5' primer and a J-beta primer mix, a second PCR was run for about 7 to 12 cycles. A single record per CDR3 protein comes from TCRdb applying MiXCR to the 5' RACE reads. The sample holds some 900,000 distinct CDR3 sequences; roughly 48% are singletons and the top ten take about an eighth. The sequenced material came from blood. The receptors here all came from a young man in good health.

This clonotype was detected a few times. The V call is TRBV20-1, the J call TRBJ2-7, with a tentative D call TRBD2 (6 bases). This CDR3 has 15 residues. Germline loops: CDR1 DFQATT, CDR2 SNEGSKA (reference sequence). The V gene lost 0 bases and the J gene lost 3 bases, with 15 bases spanning the gap. CDR3 nucleotide sequence: TGCAGTGCTAGAGACTCCAGCGGGTCCGTCTACGAGCAGTACTTC. Translated: CSARDSSGSVYEQYF.

This clonotype was counted between two and nine times. The chain is built from TRBV20-1 and TRBJ2-1; D is unresolved. Trimming cost V 3 bases and J 10 bases, with 13 bases left between them. CDR3 length: 12 residues. Per the germline V gene, CDR1 is DFQATT and CDR2 is SNEGSKA (reference sequence). CDR3 loop: CSASYVLGEQFF. CDR3 nucleotides: TGCAGTGCTAGTTATGTTCTGGGGGAGCAGTTCTTC.

This chain joins TRBV4-1 and TRBJ1-1; 9 bases align to TRBD1. Germline lookup yields CDR1 MGHRA and CDR2 YSYEKL. CDR3 length: 15 residues. With 4 bases clipped from V and 6 bases from J, the junction kept 9 bases outside the gene matches. Written as DNA, the CDR3 is TGCGCCAGCAGCCGCGGACAGGGGAGTCACGCTGAAGCTTTCTTT. Residues: CASSRGQGSHAEAFF.

The V gene is TRBV21-1, the J gene TRBJ2-7. TRBV21-1 is flagged as a pseudogene. The CDR3 is made up of 11 amino acids. The CDR3 reads CASSKVYEQYF. The CDR3, as DNA: TGTGCCAGCAGCAAAGTCTACGAGCAGTACTTC.

This chain links TRBV5-6 with TRBJ2-2, with 7 bases matching TRBD2. The length of the CDR3 is 17 residues. The V gene's germline CDR1 is SGHDT and CDR2 YYEEEE. With V trimmed by 0 bases and J by 6 bases, 11 bases remained unmatched. The CDR3 nucleotides read TGTGCCAGCAGCTTGGCTTTGGGACTATCGTACCCCGGGGAGCTGTTTTTT. Translating gives CASSLALGLSYPGELFF.

CDR3 sequence reads: CASSHSSGGGDEQFF. CDR3 nucleotides: TGTGCCAGCTCCCACTCTAGCGGGGGGGGCGATGAGCAGTTCTTC. This chain joins TRBV12-3 or TRBV12-4 and TRBJ2-1; TRBD2 aligns across 12 bases. With V trimmed by 8 bases and J by 8 bases, 10 bases remained unmatched. The CDR3 is 15 residues long.

The chain carries TRBV12-3 or TRBV12-4 and TRBJ1-6; 7 nucleotides align to TRBD1. CDR3 length: 15 residues. V lost 4 bases, J lost 8 bases, and 8 bases stayed unmatched. CDR3 residues: CASSSAAGGDSPLHF. Here the CDR3 DNA reads TGTGCCAGCAGTTCAGCGGCAGGGGGAGATTCACCCCTCCACTTT.

This clonotype has at least ten counts. The chain employs TRBV28 and TRBJ2-5; tentative D call: TRBD2 (7 bases). Germline lookup yields CDR1 MDHEN and CDR2 SYDVKM. The CDR3 totals 14 residues. V lost 2 bases to trimming and J lost 4 bases, with 11 bases between them. In DNA form, the CDR3 reads TGTGCCAGCAGTTTAAGGGGGGGCGGAGAGACCCAGTACTTC. Translated: CASSLRGGGETQYF.

The genes are TRBV19 and TRBJ2-6; D unclear. The germline V gene encodes CDR1 LNHDA and CDR2 SQIVND (reference sequence). Deletions cut 8 bases from V and 1 base from J, with 3 bases between. The CDR3 extends over 12 amino acids. The CDR3 region has the DNA TGTGCCAGTGCGTCTGGGGCCAACGTCCTGACTTTC. Translating it yields CASASGANVLTF.

This clonotype was observed a handful of times. This chain links TRBV5-1 with TRBJ2-3, with 8 bases fitting TRBD2. This CDR3 is 14 amino acids long. Unmatched junction bases numbered 9, after V lost 7 bases and J lost 5 bases. Per the germline V gene, CDR1 is SGHRS and CDR2 is YFSETQ. Here the CDR3 reads CASGSGGEGDTQYF. The CDR3 coding sequence is TGCGCCAGCGGGAGCGGGGGCGAGGGAGATACGCAGTATTTT.

This clonotype was counted once. The chain uses TRBV5-1 and TRBJ1-4; D is unresolved. Germline V gives CDR1 SGHRS, CDR2 YFSETQ. This CDR3 has 19 amino acids. V lost 2 bases and J 2 bases, leaving 22 bases between the germline ends. For the CDR3, the DNA is TGCGCCAGCAGCTTAAATGACGGAGGGAATGGCTTTACTAATGAAAAACTGTTTTTT. Encoded protein: CASSLNDGGNGFTNEKLFF.

The J gene is TRBJ1-6, the V gene TRBV29-1, with D perhaps TRBD1 (5 bases). The CDR3 spans 16 residues. Trimming took 6 bases from V and 5 from J, leaving 20 bases between them. Germline V gene data show CDR1 as SQVTM and CDR2 as ANQGSEA. CDR3 sequence: CSVGGPRAWNNSPLHF. CDR3 DNA: TGCAGCGTGGGGGGACCGCGGGCTTGGAATAATTCACCCCTCCACTTT. Filled out from reference TRBV29-1 and TRBJ1-6, the complete variable domain reads SAVISQKPSRDICQRGTSLTIQCQVDSQVTMMFWYRQQPGQSLTLIATANQGSEATYESGFVIDKFPISRPNLTFSTLTVSNMSPEDSSIYLCSVGGPRAWNNSPLHFGNGTRLTVT.

The CDR3 nucleotides are TGCGCCAGCAGCCAGACTAGCGAAAAAGTATATACGCAGTATTTT. Translation: CASSQTSEKVYTQYF. The chain carries TRBV4-1 and TRBJ2-3, with TRBD2 matching over 8 bases. This CDR3 contains 15 residues. Germline CDR1 MGHRA, CDR2 YSYEKL. J lost 7 bases, V lost 3 bases, and 9 bases had no gene match.

The J gene is TRBJ2-1, the V gene TRBV24-1, with TRBD2 as a possible D gene (6 bases). The CDR3 is made up of 13 amino acids. Germline V gene data show CDR1 as KGHDR and CDR2 as SFDVKD. V gave up 7 bases and J gave up 4 bases, with 10 bases separating them. This CDR3 is CATRQEGYNEQFF. DNA for the CDR3: TGTGCCACCAGACAGGAGGGATACAATGAGCAGTTCTTC.

This chain uses TRBV20-1 with TRBJ2-1, with D possibly matching TRBD2 (7 bases). Trimming cost V 5 bases and J 2 bases, with 13 bases left between them. Germline assignment: CDR1 DFQATT and CDR2 SNEGSKA (reference sequence). The CDR3 is made up of 14 amino acids. The CDR3 bases are TGCAGTGCTCATAGGGGGAGGGCCTACAATGAGCAGTTCTTC. This sequence encodes CSAHRGRAYNEQFF.

This clonotype has only a few counts. DNA for the CDR3: TGTGCCAGCAGCTTAGCGATCTACGAGCAGTACTTC. Translation gives CASSLAIYEQYF. The J gene is TRBJ2-7, the V gene TRBV7-9, with D unresolved. This CDR3 region has 12 residues. Between the trimmed V and J ends, which lost 0 bases and 3 bases, there was a span of 3 bases. Germline loops: CDR1 SEHNR, CDR2 FQNEAQ (reference sequence). Complete variable domain (other parts from reference TRBV7-9 and TRBJ2-7): DTGVSQNPRHKITKRGQNVTFRCDPISEHNRLYWYRQTLGQGPEFLTYFQNEAQLEKSRLLSDRFSAERPKGSFSTLEIQRTEQGDSAMYLCASSLAIYEQYFGPGTRLTVT.

The CDR3 sequence is CASSQAGGHTGELFF. The CDR3 DNA is TGTGCCAGCAGCCAAGCCGGGGGCCACACCGGGGAGCTGTTTTTT. V and J are TRBV4-2 and TRBJ2-2; D assignment may be TRBD1 or TRBD2 (6 bases each). The germline gives CDR1 LGHNA, CDR2 YNFKEQ. There are 15 residues in the CDR3. Trimming took off 1 base at V and 3 bases at J, with 9 bases between the two ends.

The rearrangement joins TRBV4-2 to TRBJ2-7; no firm D call. CDR1 and CDR2 from the germline V gene are LGHNA and YNFKEQ. V was shortened by 0 bases and J by 3 bases, with 9 bases between the two germline ends. The CDR3 is 14 residues long. As DNA, the CDR3 is TGTGCCAGCAGCCAAGAAAGGGATGGCTACGAGCAGTACTTC. This encodes CASSQERDGYEQYF.

The chain couples TRBV29-1 to TRBJ2-3, with TRBD2 matching over 12 bases. Germline V gene data show CDR1 as SQVTM and CDR2 as ANQGSEA. V was pared by 5 bases and J by 2 bases, with 14 bases of the junction left unmatched. The CDR3 is 18 residues long. CDR3 amino acids: CSVLGETSGRLDTDTQYF. As DNA, the CDR3 is TGCAGCGTTTTAGGGGAGACTAGCGGGAGACTTGACACAGATACGCAGTATTTT.